This record concerns one TCR beta chain sequence. This sample stems from a study of blood T cell repertoires in COVID-19. Study background: The samples span acute and convalescent COVID-19 from the United States, Italy and Spain. The analysed material was cDNA or gDNA that came from T cells, B-cell-depleted T cells, or PBMCs.

Trimming left V 8 bases short and J 4 bases short, with 11 bases between. The CDR3 loop spans 12 amino acids. Germline values: CDR1 SNHLY, CDR2 FYNNEI. Under the authors' procedure: Estimation of nucleated cell counts was performed using reference gene primer amplification. Profiled with immunoSEQ multiplex PCR; TCRdb holds only in-frame clones, not every one. V, J and clone size derive from that table, while D and trimming were established from the DNA sequence. The data hold around 150,000 clones, with 81% observed a single time. Input material: peripheral blood. The receptor's source is a woman aged 55-75 years with active or convalescent COVID-19. The rearrangement links TRBV2 to TRBJ1-2, with a weak D call TRBD1 (6 bases). CDR3 protein: CASGGTSYGYTF. CDR3 DNA sequence: TGTGCCAGCGGGGGCACGAGCTATGGCTACACCTTC.